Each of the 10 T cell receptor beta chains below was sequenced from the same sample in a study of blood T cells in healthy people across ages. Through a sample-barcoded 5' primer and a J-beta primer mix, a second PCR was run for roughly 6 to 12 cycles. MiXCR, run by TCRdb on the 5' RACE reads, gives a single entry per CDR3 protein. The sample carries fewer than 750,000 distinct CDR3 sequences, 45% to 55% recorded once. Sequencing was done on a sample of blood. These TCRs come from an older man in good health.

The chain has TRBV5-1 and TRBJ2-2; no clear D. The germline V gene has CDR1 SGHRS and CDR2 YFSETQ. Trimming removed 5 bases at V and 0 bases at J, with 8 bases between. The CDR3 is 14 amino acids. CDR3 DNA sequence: TGCGCCAGCAGAAAGATCTCGAACACCGGGGAGCTGTTTTTT. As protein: CASRKISNTGELFF.

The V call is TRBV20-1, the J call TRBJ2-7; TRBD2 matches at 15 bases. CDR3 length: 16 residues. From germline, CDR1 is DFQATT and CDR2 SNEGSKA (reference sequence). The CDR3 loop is CRASGTSGRSSYEQYF. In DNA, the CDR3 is TGCAGAGCCTCCGGGACTAGCGGGAGGAGCTCCTACGAGCAGTACTTC.

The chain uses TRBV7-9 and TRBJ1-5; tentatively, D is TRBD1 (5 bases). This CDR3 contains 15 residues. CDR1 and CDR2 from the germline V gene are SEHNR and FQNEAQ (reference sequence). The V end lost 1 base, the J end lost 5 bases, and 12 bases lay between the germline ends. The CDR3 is CASSLEGHGDQPQHF. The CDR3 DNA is TGTGCCAGCAGCTTAGAGGGGCATGGGGATCAGCCCCAGCATTTT.

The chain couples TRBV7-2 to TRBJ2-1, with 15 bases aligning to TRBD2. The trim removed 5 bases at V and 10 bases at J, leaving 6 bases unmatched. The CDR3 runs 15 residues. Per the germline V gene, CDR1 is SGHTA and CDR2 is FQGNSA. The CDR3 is CASSGTGTSGGEQFF. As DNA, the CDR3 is TGTGCCAGCAGCGGGACCGGGACTAGCGGGGGGGAGCAGTTCTTC.

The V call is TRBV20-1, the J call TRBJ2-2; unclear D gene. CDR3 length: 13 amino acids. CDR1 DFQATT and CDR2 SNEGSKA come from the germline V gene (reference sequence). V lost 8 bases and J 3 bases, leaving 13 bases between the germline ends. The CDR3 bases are TGCAGTCGGTTAGATCCCCACACCGGGGAGCTGTTTTTT. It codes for CSRLDPHTGELFF.

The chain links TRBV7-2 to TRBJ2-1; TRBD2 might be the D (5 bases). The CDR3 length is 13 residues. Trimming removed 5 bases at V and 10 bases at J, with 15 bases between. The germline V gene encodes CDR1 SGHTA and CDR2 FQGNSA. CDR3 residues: CASSPRAPGEQFF. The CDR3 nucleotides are TGTGCCAGCAGCCCGCGGGCTCCAGGAGAGCAGTTCTTC.

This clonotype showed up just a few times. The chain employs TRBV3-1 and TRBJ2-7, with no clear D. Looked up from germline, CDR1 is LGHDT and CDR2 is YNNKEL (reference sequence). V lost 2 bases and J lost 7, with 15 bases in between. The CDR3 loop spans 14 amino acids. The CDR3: CASSQFAHMGEQYF. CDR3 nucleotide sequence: TGTGCCAGCAGCCAATTTGCACACATGGGGGAGCAGTACTTC.

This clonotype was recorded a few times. CDR3 sequence reads: CASSVEGDGPQYF. CDR3 coding DNA: TGTGCCAGCAGCGTAGAGGGAGACGGGCCCCAGTACTTC. This rearrangement joins TRBV9 to TRBJ2-7; maybe TRBD2 (5 bases). Germline CDR1 SGDLS, CDR2 YYNGEE. Trimming cost V 0 bases and J 10 bases, with 14 bases left between them. The CDR3 contains 13 residues.

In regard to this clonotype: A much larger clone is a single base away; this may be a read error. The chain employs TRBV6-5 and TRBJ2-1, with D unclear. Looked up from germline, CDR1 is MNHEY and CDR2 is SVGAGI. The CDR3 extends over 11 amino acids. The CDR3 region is CASSPGYERFF. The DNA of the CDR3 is TGTGCCAGCAGTCCCGGGTATGAGCGGTTCTTC.

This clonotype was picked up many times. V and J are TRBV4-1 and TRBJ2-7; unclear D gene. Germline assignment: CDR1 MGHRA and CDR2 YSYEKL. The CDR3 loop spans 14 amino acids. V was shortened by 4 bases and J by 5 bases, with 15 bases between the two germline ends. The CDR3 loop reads CASSPVGGMHEQYF. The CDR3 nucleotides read TGCGCCAGCAGCCCAGTGGGTGGCATGCACGAGCAGTACTTC.